One and the same sample provided the 10 T cell receptor beta chains below, sequenced in a study of CD8 T cells in Susac syndrome. Random hexamers were used to reverse transcribe the RNA input (roughly 0.5 to 1 ug). TCRdb passed the immunoSEQ multiplex PCR reads through MiXCR, listing each CDR3 protein once. The sample holds around 80,000 distinct CDR3 sequences; 85% to 95% are singletons and the top ten take less than 0.55%. Sequencing was done on a sample of CD8+ T cells from PBMCs. The receptors were sampled from a human donor with Susac syndrome.

The CDR3 reads CASSLVRDRASNEQFF. DNA of the CDR3: TGTGCCAGCAGTCTCGTCCGGGACAGAGCCTCTAATGAGCAGTTCTTC. The rearrangement joins TRBV28 to TRBJ2-1, with TRBD1 identical over 7 bases. Trimming at V came to 5 bases and at J to 7 bases, leaving 14 bases not matched to a gene. The CDR3 runs 16 residues. Germline CDR1 is MDHEN and CDR2 is SYDVKM. Using reference TRBV28 and TRBJ2-1 for the parts outside the CDR3, the full variable domain is DVKVTQSSRYLVKRTGEKVFLECVQDMDHENMFWYRQDPGLGLRLIYFSYDVKMKEKGDIPEGYSVSREKKERFSLILESASTNQTSMYLCASSLVRDRASNEQFFGPGTRLTVL.

The rearrangement links TRBV20-1 to TRBJ1-2; D may be TRBD1 (5 bases). This CDR3 has 13 amino acids. From germline, CDR1 is DFQATT and CDR2 SNEGSKA (reference sequence). V lost 5 bases and J lost 1, with 11 bases in between. CDR3 sequence (DNA): TGCAGTGCTCCCGGGACGGGTAACTATGGCTACACCTTC. Encoded protein: CSAPGTGNYGYTF.

CDR3 sequence: CASSVKWNTEAFF. The CDR3 nucleotides read TGTGCCAGCAGCGTCAAATGGAACACTGAAGCTTTCTTT. J is TRBJ1-1 and V is TRBV9; no clear D. This CDR3 contains 13 residues. Germline CDR1 is SGDLS and CDR2 is YYNGEE. V was trimmed by 2 bases and J by 1 base, leaving 6 bases between them.

This chain uses TRBV20-1 with TRBJ2-1; 7 bases line up with TRBD2. The germline CDR1 and CDR2 sequences are DFQATT and SNEGSKA (reference sequence). The CDR3 spans 15 residues. Germline trimming cut 2 bases from V and 7 bases from J; bases unmatched to any gene: 11. The CDR3 loop reads CSARSRRRGINEQFF. For the CDR3, the DNA is TGCAGTGCTAGATCTCGGCGGCGGGGGATAAATGAGCAGTTCTTC.

The genes are TRBV7-6 and TRBJ1-1; D not resolved. CDR1 and CDR2 (germline): SGHVS, FNYEAQ. V was clipped by 5 bases and J by 1 base, with 5 bases between them. The CDR3 is made up of 12 amino acids. The CDR3 DNA reads TGTGCCAGCAGCCCCTCGAACACTGAAGCTTTCTTT. This gives the protein CASSPSNTEAFF.

The V gene is TRBV28, the J gene TRBJ1-2; D is perhaps TRBD1 (5 bases). The CDR3 length is 12 residues. Looked up from germline, CDR1 is MDHEN and CDR2 is SYDVKM. Trimming pared 7 bases from V and 2 bases from J, leaving 8 bases between. CDR3 DNA sequence: TGTGCCAGCAAGGGGAACAACTATGGCTACACCTTC. Its translation: CASKGNNYGYTF.

This clonotype was seen once. The chain carries TRBV9 and TRBJ1-1, with D possibly being TRBD1 (5 bases). The V gene lost 1 base and the J gene lost 1 base, with 20 bases spanning the gap. This CDR3 region has 18 residues. Germline V CDR1 and CDR2: SGDLS, YYNGEE. This chain's CDR3 is CASSVTGNIEGPNTEAFF. The CDR3 DNA reads as TGTGCCAGCAGCGTAACTGGCAATATCGAGGGGCCGAACACTGAAGCTTTCTTT.

The chain is built from TRBV6-5 and TRBJ2-7, with unresolved D. Germline CDR1 is MNHEY and CDR2 is SVGAGI. The CDR3 covers 18 residues. V lost 0 bases to trimming and J lost 0 bases, with 18 bases between them. DNA of the CDR3: TGTGCCAGCAGTTACTCTCGTTCCGGGTTCCTTAGCTCCTACGAGCAGTACTTC. This gives the protein CASSYSRSGFLSSYEQYF.

Written as DNA, the CDR3 is TGTGCTAGTGGTCCTGGTTATGGGGACAGGGGCCTTGCGGGTGGCTACACCTTC. It codes for CASGPGYGDRGLAGGYTF. The chain has TRBV12-5 and TRBJ1-2; 10 bases match TRBD1. J gave up 7 bases and V 5 bases, and 19 bases lay outside the gene matches. The V gene's germline CDR1 is LGHNT and CDR2 FRNRAP. This CDR3 is 18 amino acids long.

V gene TRBV3-1 combines with J gene TRBJ1-2; TRBD1 might be the D (5 bases). V lost 6 bases to trimming and J lost 5 bases, with 25 bases between them. Looked up from germline, CDR1 is LGHDT and CDR2 is YNNKEL (reference sequence). The CDR3 totals 17 residues. This CDR3 reads CASSLRGLTRPEYGYTF. For the CDR3, the DNA is TGTGCCAGCAGTCTACGGGGCTTGACTCGCCCGGAGTATGGCTACACCTTC.